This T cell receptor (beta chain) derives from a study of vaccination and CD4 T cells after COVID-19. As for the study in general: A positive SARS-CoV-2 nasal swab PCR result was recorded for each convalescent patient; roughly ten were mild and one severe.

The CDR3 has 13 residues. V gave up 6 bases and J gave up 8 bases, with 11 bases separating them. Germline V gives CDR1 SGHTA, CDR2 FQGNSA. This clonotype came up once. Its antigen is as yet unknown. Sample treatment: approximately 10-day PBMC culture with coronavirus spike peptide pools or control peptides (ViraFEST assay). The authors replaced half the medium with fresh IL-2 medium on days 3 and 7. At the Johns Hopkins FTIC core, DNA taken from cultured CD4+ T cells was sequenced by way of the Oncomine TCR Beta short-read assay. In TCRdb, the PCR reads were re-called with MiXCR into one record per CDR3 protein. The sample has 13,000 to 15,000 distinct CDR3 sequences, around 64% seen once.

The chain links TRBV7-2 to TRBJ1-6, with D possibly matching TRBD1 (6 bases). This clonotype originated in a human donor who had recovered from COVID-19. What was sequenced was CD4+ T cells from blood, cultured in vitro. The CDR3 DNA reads TGTGCCAGCAGGTCGGACAGCTATTCACCCCTCCACTTT. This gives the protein CASRSDSYSPLHF.